The sample holds one count of the clone carrying this TCR beta chain. Its antigen is undetermined. Assay: immunoSEQ multiplex PCR; the TCRdb copy retains only in-frame clones and omits some. The sample lists around 110,000 clones; roughly 90% were seen once. Germline-derived CDR1 and CDR2 are SGDLS and YYNGEE. This CDR3 is 15 amino acids long. The V end lost 0 bases, the J end lost 3 bases, and 12 bases lay between the germline ends. The source of the sample is a study of T cell responses to AZD1222 COVID-19 vaccine. Study outcomes and limitations: Breadth and depth of Spike-specific TCRs rose after two AZD1222 doses. Vaccine-related CD4 TCRs covered spike, predominating at 160-218 and 743-854. Among those given AZD1222, only six were seropositive at baseline. Repertoire sampling was restricted to post-peak T cell response timepoints.

Sequencing was performed on peripheral blood, taken on day 0 of AZD1222 vaccination. J is TRBJ2-5 and V is TRBV9; D call uncertain. The TCR originated in an adult in good health. This CDR3 is CASSVDVGRKETQYF. The CDR3 bases are TGTGCCAGCAGCGTAGATGTGGGAAGAAAAGAGACCCAGTACTTC.